The rows below give T cell receptor beta chains drawn from one sample of a study of blood T cell repertoires in COVID-19. The repertoire was sequenced with immunoSEQ multiplex PCR; TCRdb's copy has only in-frame clones and lacks some. The table lists about 150,000 clones, over 70% of them singletons. Material: peripheral blood. These receptors originate from a man in his fifties or sixties with acute or convalescent COVID-19. Each CDR3 is given with its conserved first and last residue. The D gene is left open where the match is weak. Expanded clones get a size class; other rows say once, few or many, or leave the size out.

D gene	V gene	J gene	clone size	CDR3 DNA	CDR3 protein
TRBD1	TRBV29-1	TRBJ1-5	-	TGCAGCGTTGAACAGGGGGCTGGTCAGCCCCAGCATTTT	CSVEQGAGQPQHF
TRBD1	TRBV5-4	TRBJ1-2	once	TGTGCCAGCAGCTTGGTGGGACAGAACTATGGCTACACCTTC	CASSLVGQNYGYTF
-	TRBV19	TRBJ2-1	once	TGTGCCACCAGGGGCAGGGGATACAATGAGCAGTTCTTC	CATRGRGYNEQFF
TRBD1	TRBV18	TRBJ1-2	-	TGTGCCAGCTCACCATGGACAGGGGGCGGCAACTATGGCTACACCTTC	CASSPWTGGGNYGYTF
-	TRBV28	TRBJ1-2	-	TGTGCCAGCAGCCAACCCACAGGGTGGTATGGCTACACCTTC	CASSQPTGWYGYTF
TRBD2	TRBV3-1/TRBV3-2	TRBJ2-1	-	TGTGCCAGCAGCCAACTCTCCACTAGCGGGAAGGGGAATGAGCAGTTCTTC	CASSQLSTSGKGNEQFF
-	TRBV3-1/TRBV3-2	TRBJ2-4	few	TGTGCCAGCAGCCTGGGGCAAACTCAGTACTTC	CASSLGQTQYF
-	TRBV29-1	TRBJ2-3	-	TGCAGCGTTGAACCCTCGGCGGCAGATACGCAGTATTTT	CSVEPSAADTQYF
-	TRBV5-4	TRBJ2-3	few	TGTGCCAGCAGCTTGGCACTAGGTGGTGCAGATACGCAGTATTTT	CASSLALGGADTQYF
TRBD1	TRBV27	TRBJ1-5	few	TGTGCCACCGGACAGGGCATATATAGCAATCAGCCCCAGCATTTT	CATGQGIYSNQPQHF
TRBD2	TRBV4-3	TRBJ2-3	-	TGCGCCAGCAGCCCAGAGATACTAGCGGGGGGGAACACAGATACGCAGTATTTT	CASSPEILAGGNTDTQYF
-	TRBV19	TRBJ2-3	-	TGTGCCAGTAGTATCGGGGCCGGACAGATCCCTAGCACAGATACGCAGTATTTT	CASSIGAGQIPSTDTQYF
-	TRBV5-6	TRBJ2-7	-	TGTGCCAGCCGCTGGCAGGGCCAATACGAGCAGTACTTC	CASRWQGQYEQYF
TRBD2	TRBV6-5	TRBJ2-5	-	TGTGCCAGCAATAGACTAGCGGGGGGGAAAGAGACCCAGTACTTC	CASNRLAGGKETQYF
-	TRBV9	TRBJ2-1	-	TGTGCCAGCGCTCTTATCGGCGGGAACGGTGAGCAGTTCTTC	CASALIGGNGEQFF
-	TRBV6-5	TRBJ2-7	-	TGTGCCAGCAGTTACAGCAGGGGATATGGGGACGAGCAGTACTTC	CASSYSRGYGDEQYF
-	TRBV7-9	TRBJ1-2	-	TGTGCCAGCAGCCTCTGGACAGCGCGAAGCCTCTATGGCTACACCTTC	CASSLWTARSLYGYTF
-	TRBV25-1	TRBJ2-5	-	TGTGCCAGCAGTGAGAACAGGGATGGGTCTTCCCAGTACTTC	CASSENRDGSSQYF
-	TRBV3-1/TRBV3-2	TRBJ1-2	once	TGTGCCAGCAGCCCGGGAGTTTCTTATGGCTACACCTTC	CASSPGVSYGYTF
-	TRBV28	TRBJ1-1	-	TGTGCCAGCAGTTCCCCGCGGCAGAACACTGAAGCTTTCTTT	CASSSPRQNTEAFF
TRBD2	TRBV7-6	TRBJ2-5	-	TGTGCCAGCAGAAATCCCCTCCAGCGGGGGAACCAAGAGACCCAGTACTTC	CASRNPLQRGNQETQYF
TRBD1	TRBV7-8	TRBJ1-2	-	TGTGCCAGCAGCTCCCAGGGGGCGCGGAACTATGGCTACACCTTC	CASSSQGARNYGYTF
TRBD2	TRBV7-2	TRBJ2-7	once	TGTGCCAGCAGCTTATTTAACGGACTAGCGGACTTC	CASSLFNGLADF
TRBD1	TRBV4-1	TRBJ1-1	few	TGCGCCAGCAGCCTTTTGACAGGGGAGGGGGAAGCTTTCTTT	CASSLLTGEGEAFF
-	TRBV5-3	TRBJ1-2	-	TGTGCCAGAAGGAATGGGACACACACATTACTTTTCTATGGCTACACCTTC	CARRNGTHTLLFYGYTF
-	TRBV19	TRBJ1-4	once	TGTGCCAGTAGTACAGGGCCAAACGAAAAACTGTTTTTT	CASSTGPNEKLFF
-	TRBV5-1	TRBJ2-7	-	TGCGCCAGCAGCTTGGCAGGGGTAGGAGCCTACGAGCAGTACTTC	CASSLAGVGAYEQYF
TRBD1	TRBV27	TRBJ1-5	-	TGTGCCAGCAGTCGGAGGGGGGACAGCCTCAATCAGCCCCAGCATTTT	CASSRRGDSLNQPQHF
TRBD1	TRBV10-3	TRBJ1-2	-	TGTGCCATTCAAGGCGAACATGGGACAGGGACCTACACCTTC	CAIQGEHGTGTYTF